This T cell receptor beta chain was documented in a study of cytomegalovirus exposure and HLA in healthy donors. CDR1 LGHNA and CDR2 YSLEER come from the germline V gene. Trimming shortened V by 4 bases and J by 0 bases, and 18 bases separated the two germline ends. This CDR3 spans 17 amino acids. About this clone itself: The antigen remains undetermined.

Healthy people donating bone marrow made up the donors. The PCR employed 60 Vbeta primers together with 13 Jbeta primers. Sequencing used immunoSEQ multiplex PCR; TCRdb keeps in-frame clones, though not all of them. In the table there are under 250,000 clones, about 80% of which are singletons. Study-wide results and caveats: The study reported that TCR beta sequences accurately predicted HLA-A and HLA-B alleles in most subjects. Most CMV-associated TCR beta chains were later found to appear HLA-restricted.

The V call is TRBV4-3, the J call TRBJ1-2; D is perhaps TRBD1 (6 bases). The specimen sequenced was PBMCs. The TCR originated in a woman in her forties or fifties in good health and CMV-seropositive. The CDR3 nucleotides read TGCGCCAGCAGCCCCAACCTGCGGGGGGCAACTAACTATGGCTACACCTTC. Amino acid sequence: CASSPNLRGATNYGYTF.